This T cell receptor beta chain was observed in a study of cytotoxic CD8 clonotypes in ibrutinib-treated CLL. Assay used: immunoSEQ multiplex PCR; TCRdb lists only in-frame clones, some missing. The table lists roughly 200,000 clones, around 70% of them singletons. Germline V CDR1 and CDR2: MGHRA, YSYEKL. CDR3 length: 14 amino acids. V shed 4 bases and J shed 2 bases, with 11 bases lying between them. V gene TRBV4-1 combines with J gene TRBJ1-2; D possibly corresponds to TRBD1 (6 bases). The receptor was derived from a human donor with chronic lymphocytic leukemia. The input for sequencing was PBMCs, taken after 12 months of ibrutinib treatment. In DNA, the CDR3 is TGCGCCAGCAGCCCCAGGGGTGACAACTATGGCTACACCTTC. It specifies CASSPRGDNYGYTF.